The 30 T cell receptor beta chains reported below all come from one sample, sequenced in a study of long-term antiretroviral therapy in people with HIV. Investigators performed immunoSEQ version v3.0 at survey level. Libraries were prepared by immunoSEQ multiplex PCR; TCRdb keeps only in-frame clonotypes and omits some of them. Here the sample spans 25,000 to 35,000 clones, around 84% being singletons. Here the sequenced sample was unsorted PBMCs, taken 0.8 years after starting antiretroviral therapy. These receptors came from a woman aged 25 to 39 with HIV.

In this sample, this clone turned up once. The chain combines TRBV5-4 with TRBJ2-7; possible D gene TRBD2, 5 bases. Germline values: CDR1 SGHNT, CDR2 YYREEE (reference sequence). This CDR3 comprises 15 residues. V was cut by 5 bases and J by 0 bases, with 15 bases left in between. CDR3 amino acids: CASRLAGALSYEQYF. CDR3 bases: TGTGCCAGCAGGCTGGCGGGTGCCCTCTCCTACGAGCAGTACTTC.

The chain combines TRBV6-5 with TRBJ1-5; D ambiguous. Trimming took off 2 bases at V and 3 bases at J, with 5 bases between the two ends. Per germline, CDR1 MNHEY and CDR2 SVGAGI. This CDR3 contains 13 residues. The CDR3 is CASSYGYNQPQHF. DNA of the CDR3: TGTGCCAGCAGTTACGGGTACAATCAGCCCCAGCATTTT.

The chain links TRBV6-5 to TRBJ1-2; D is possibly TRBD1 (6 bases). Trimming removed 7 bases at V and 4 bases at J, with 13 bases between. From germline, CDR1 is MNHEY and CDR2 SVGAGI. The length of the CDR3 is 13 residues. The CDR3, as DNA: TGTGCCAGCAAGGGGGGCTACCGCTATGGCTACACCTTC. This translates into CASKGGYRYGYTF.

This clone was seen just once. This chain's CDR3 is CASSESGTSGSDTQYF. In DNA, the CDR3 is TGTGCCAGCAGTGAGTCCGGGACTAGCGGGTCAGATACGCAGTATTTT. The chain has TRBV6-4 and TRBJ2-3, with 12 bases lining up with TRBD2. Per germline, CDR1 MRHNA and CDR2 SNTAGT. J gave up 4 bases and V 3 bases, and 5 bases lay outside the gene matches. The CDR3 loop spans 16 amino acids.

On this clone: Other DNA sequences in the sample encode the same CDR3. The rearrangement uses TRBV9 and TRBJ2-2; tentatively, D is TRBD1 (6 bases). The CDR3 loop spans 14 amino acids. From germline, CDR1 is SGDLS and CDR2 YYNGEE. The V gene lost 3 bases and the J gene lost 2 bases, with 8 bases spanning the gap. CDR3 bases: TGTGCCAGCAGCGCGGACAGAAACACCGGGGAGCTGTTTTTT. Amino acid sequence: CASSADRNTGELFF.

The chain joins TRBV6-1 to TRBJ1-5; D perhaps matches TRBD1 (6 bases). This CDR3 has 15 residues. Germline CDR1 is MNHNS and CDR2 is SASEGT. Trimming left V 6 bases short and J 9 bases short, with 21 bases between. The CDR3 DNA reads as TGTGCCAGCAGCTCCTTTGGGGGCCCCTCTACGCCCCAGCATTTT. Its protein is CASSSFGGPSTPQHF.

This chain uses TRBV10-1 with TRBJ2-6; D is perhaps TRBD2 (5 bases). V lost 7 bases and J 2 bases, leaving 12 bases between the germline ends. The CDR3 covers 15 residues. CDR1 is WNHNN and CDR2 is SYGVQD in the germline V gene (reference sequence). For the CDR3, the DNA is TGCGCCAGCATGAGGGAGACCCCTGGGGCCAACGTCCTGACTTTC. Its translation is CASMRETPGANVLTF.

The rearrangement joins TRBV19 to TRBJ2-7; D not certain. This CDR3 region has 16 residues. Trimming took 2 bases from V and 0 from J, leaving 14 bases between them. From germline, CDR1 is LNHDA and CDR2 SQIVND (reference sequence). The CDR3 spells CASSINGQEFSYEQYF. For the CDR3, the DNA is TGTGCCAGTAGTATAAATGGCCAGGAGTTCTCCTACGAGCAGTACTTC. The complete variable domain, with remaining parts taken from reference TRBV19 and TRBJ2-7, reads DGGITQSPKYLFRKEGQNVTLSCEQNLNHDAMYWYRQDPGQGLRLIYYSQIVNDFQKGDIAEGYSVSREKKESFPLTVTSAQKNPTAFYLCASSINGQEFSYEQYFGPGTRLTVT.

This chain links TRBV2 with TRBJ2-5, with D perhaps TRBD1 (5 bases). There are 12 residues in the CDR3. The germline gives CDR1 SNHLY, CDR2 FYNNEI. The V end lost 8 bases, the J end lost 1 base, and 8 bases lay between the germline ends. CDR3 region: CASAGSQETQYF. In DNA form, the CDR3 reads TGTGCCAGCGCAGGGTCCCAAGAGACCCAGTACTTC.

This chain uses TRBV4-2 with TRBJ2-2, with TRBD2 matching 13 bases. This CDR3 has 18 residues. Germline V gene lookup returns CDR1 LGHNA and CDR2 YNFKEQ. V lost 0 bases, J lost 3 bases, and 4 bases stayed unmatched. CDR3 bases: TGTGCCAGCAGCCAAGATAAACTAGCGGGGGGGGACACCGGGGAGCTGTTTTTT. Its translation: CASSQDKLAGGDTGELFF.

This clone was found once. The V call is TRBV9, the J call TRBJ1-2; D remains ambiguous. Trimming pared 9 bases from V and 8 bases from J, leaving 14 bases between. This CDR3 has 11 residues. CDR1 is SGDLS and CDR2 is YYNGEE in the germline V gene. Here the CDR3 DNA reads TGTGCCACCCTGAGGCGAGGGGGCTACACCTTC. Its protein product is CATLRRGGYTF.

The rearrangement uses TRBV15 and TRBJ1-1; D call uncertain. Germline CDR1 reads LNHNV; CDR2 reads YYDKDF (reference sequence). This CDR3 has 15 amino acids. V gave up 0 bases and J gave up 0 bases, with 8 bases separating them. The CDR3 protein is CATSREKGLNTEAFF. CDR3 DNA sequence: TGTGCCACCAGCAGAGAGAAGGGCCTGAACACTGAAGCTTTCTTT.

The chain uses TRBV12-5 and TRBJ2-7, with a weak D call TRBD1 (5 bases). The CDR3 is 13 amino acids. The germline V gene encodes CDR1 LGHNT and CDR2 FRNRAP. Trimming shortened V by 5 bases and J by 5 bases, and 13 bases separated the two germline ends. The CDR3 reads CASGLGLWDEQYF. The DNA of the CDR3 is TGTGCTAGTGGTCTGGGGCTTTGGGACGAGCAGTACTTC.

CDR3 residues: CASSLGDRGTLTSSTDTQYF. CDR3 DNA: TGCGCCAGCAGCTTGGGGGACAGGGGCACCTTAACCTCTAGCACAGATACGCAGTATTTT. This rearrangement joins TRBV5-1 to TRBJ2-3; 10 bases are a match to TRBD1. Trimming cost V 0 bases and J 0 bases; bases outside gene matches: 13. Germline lookup yields CDR1 SGHRS and CDR2 YFSETQ. CDR3 length: 20 residues.

The V gene is TRBV9, the J gene TRBJ1-1; TRBD1 agrees at 7 bases. Trimming took 3 bases from V and 5 from J; bases not matched to a gene: 4. The CDR3 has 13 amino acids. Looked up from germline, CDR1 is SGDLS and CDR2 is YYNGEE. DNA of the CDR3: TGTGCCAGCAGCGCACAGGGGAGGACTGAAGCTTTCTTT. Its protein product is CASSAQGRTEAFF.

This rearrangement joins TRBV7-2 to TRBJ2-3, with D possibly matching TRBD2 (7 bases). Trimming left V 4 bases short and J 2 bases short, with 13 bases between. Germline V CDR1 and CDR2: SGHTA, FQGNSA. The CDR3 contains 15 residues. This CDR3 reads CASSSRGAFTDTQYF. The CDR3, as DNA: TGTGCCAGCAGCTCTCGGGGGGCGTTCACAGATACGCAGTATTTT.

J is TRBJ2-3 and V is TRBV14, with 12 bases aligning to TRBD2. CDR1 is SGHDN and CDR2 is FVKESK in the germline V gene. Germline trimming cut 4 bases from V and 6 bases from J; bases unmatched to any gene: 8. CDR3 size: 16 residues. The chain's CDR3 is CASSPLAGGLSDTQYF. The CDR3 DNA sequence: TGTGCCAGCAGCCCACTAGCGGGGGGATTGTCGGATACGCAGTATTTT.

Remarks on this clone: An end of the junction does not agree with germline; a read error may underlie this. J is TRBJ1-3 and V is TRBV4-1; weak D call: TRBD1 (5 bases). This CDR3 has 15 amino acids. Germline CDR1 and CDR2: MGHRA and YSYEKL. As DNA, the CDR3 is TGCGCCAGCAGACAAGGGATCTTGGGACGGGACACCATATATTTT. As protein: CASRQGILGRDTIYF.

This chain connects TRBV29-1 to TRBJ1-2; D possibly corresponds to TRBD1 (6 bases). Germline loops: CDR1 SQVTM, CDR2 ANQGSEA. The V end lost 3 bases, the J end lost 0 bases, and 8 bases lay between the germline ends. This CDR3 is 13 amino acids long. The CDR3 sequence is CSVEGAANYGYTF. CDR3 DNA sequence: TGCAGCGTTGAGGGGGCAGCTAACTATGGCTACACCTTC. Drawing the rest from reference TRBV29-1 and TRBJ1-2, the complete variable domain is SAVISQKPSRDICQRGTSLTIQCQVDSQVTMMFWYRQQPGQSLTLIATANQGSEATYESGFVIDKFPISRPNLTFSTLTVSNMSPEDSSIYLCSVEGAANYGYTFGSGTRLTVV.

The CDR3 DNA sequence: TGCGCCAGCAGCTTAGAGGGCAGTTCACAAGAGACCCAGTACTTC. Its translation is CASSLEGSSQETQYF. The rearrangement links TRBV5-1 to TRBJ2-5, with a tentative D call TRBD2 (5 bases). Germline lookup yields CDR1 SGHRS and CDR2 YFSETQ. CDR3 length: 15 residues. Trimming cost V 2 bases and J 2 bases, with 13 bases left between them.

The chain is built from TRBV6-5 and TRBJ2-1; a possible D gene is TRBD2 (6 bases). This CDR3 has 15 amino acids. Trimming left V 6 bases short and J 3 bases short, with 15 bases between. From germline, CDR1 is MNHEY and CDR2 SVGAGI. CDR3 nucleotide sequence: TGTGCCAGCAGCCAAGCCCCGACTAGCTACAATGAGCAGTTCTTC. The encoded protein is CASSQAPTSYNEQFF.

V gene TRBV14 combines with J gene TRBJ2-3; D may be TRBD2 (5 bases). The CDR3 runs 14 residues. Trimming removed 3 bases at V and 3 bases at J, with 10 bases between. Germline assignment: CDR1 SGHDN and CDR2 FVKESK. The chain's CDR3 is CASSQGRATDTQYF. The CDR3 DNA reads as TGTGCCAGCAGCCAGGGGAGAGCTACAGATACGCAGTATTTT.

V usage is TRBV6-1 and J usage is TRBJ2-7; D might be TRBD2 (5 bases). The CDR3 totals 15 residues. CDR1 is MNHNS, CDR2 SASEGT, per germline. Trimming left V 7 bases short and J 2 bases short, with 18 bases between. The CDR3 region has the DNA TGTGCCAGCACGAGAAGGGAGTTTGAGACCTACGAGCAGTACTTC. This encodes CASTRREFETYEQYF.

The chain joins TRBV7-3 to TRBJ1-1; D is ambiguous. In germline, CDR1 is SGHTA, CDR2 FQGTGA. The CDR3 spans 13 residues. V was clipped by 5 bases and J by 0 bases, with 7 bases between them. The CDR3 loop is CASSLRMNTEAFF. CDR3 nucleotide sequence: TGTGCCAGCAGCCTCCGCATGAACACTGAAGCTTTCTTT.

The rearrangement joins TRBV29-1 to TRBJ2-2, with a possible D match to TRBD1 (5 bases). The germline V gene has CDR1 SQVTM and CDR2 ANQGSEA. V lost 4 bases, J lost 1 base, and 7 bases lay in between. The CDR3 is 13 amino acids. The CDR3 region is CSVGRENTGELFF. The CDR3, as DNA: TGCAGCGTTGGCAGGGAGAACACCGGGGAGCTGTTTTTT.

The V gene is TRBV10-2, the J gene TRBJ2-7; no clear D. The V and J ends lost 5 bases and 3 bases respectively, with 11 bases between them. Germline V gene data show CDR1 as WSHSY and CDR2 as SAAADI. There are 13 residues in the CDR3. In DNA, the CDR3 is TGCGCCAGCAGTTATGGCCCGAGCTACGAGCAGTACGTC. It translates to CASSYGPSYEQYV.

V gene TRBV12-5 combines with J gene TRBJ2-3, with 7 positions matching TRBD1. The V segment lost 6 bases and the J segment 6 bases; nucleotides outside the gene matches: 9. This CDR3 has 14 amino acids. Germline loops: CDR1 LGHNT, CDR2 FRNRAP. In nucleotides, the CDR3 is TGTGCTAGTGGCCCGGGACAGTCGGGGGATACGCAGTATTTT. Its protein is CASGPGQSGDTQYF.

CDR3 sequence (DNA): TGTGCCAGCAGTGAAAGGGGGGGCGCAGCTGAAGCTTTCTTT. Translation gives CASSERGGAAEAFF. This rearrangement joins TRBV2 to TRBJ1-1, with D perhaps TRBD1 (6 bases). This CDR3 region has 14 residues. Trimming removed 2 bases from V and 6 bases from J, with 13 bases in between. CDR1 and CDR2 from the germline V gene are SNHLY and FYNNEI.

This clone is a singleton in its sample. The chain combines TRBV2 with TRBJ1-2; 9 bases map to TRBD1. The germline V gene encodes CDR1 SNHLY and CDR2 FYNNEI. V shed 5 bases and J 8 bases; nucleotides not matched to a gene: 12. The CDR3 extends over 15 amino acids. The CDR3 loop is CASSLDRGGLVGYTF. The CDR3, as DNA: TGTGCCAGCAGTCTGGACAGGGGAGGTTTAGTGGGCTACACCTTC. Full variable domain (remainder filled in from reference TRBV2 and TRBJ1-2): EPEVTQTPSHQVTQMGQEVILRCVPISNHLYFYWYRQILGQKVEFLVSFYNNEISEKSEIFDDQFSVERPDGSNFTLKIRSTKLEDSAMYFCASSLDRGGLVGYTFGSGTRLTVV.

V usage is TRBV5-6 and J usage is TRBJ1-4; tentatively, D is TRBD1 (5 bases). There are 14 residues in the CDR3. Trimming removed 1 base from V and 7 bases from J, with 11 bases in between. CDR1 and CDR2 (germline): SGHDT, YYEEEE. The CDR3 DNA sequence: TGTGCCAGCAGCTTGTACAGGACCGGTGAAAAACTGTTTTTT. Amino acid sequence: CASSLYRTGEKLFF. The full variable domain, rest sourced from reference TRBV5-6 and TRBJ1-4, is DAGVTQSPTHLIKTRGQQVTLRCSPKSGHDTVSWYQQALGQGPQFIFQYYEEEERQRGNFPDRFSGHQFPNYSSELNVNALLLGDSALYLCASSLYRTGEKLFFGSGTQLSVL.